One and the same sample provided the 14 T cell receptor beta chains below, sequenced in a study of Graves' ophthalmopathy and Graves' hyperthyroidism. RNA transcripts provided the template for amplifying TCR beta CDR3 regions. HTBI primers were employed in first-round RT-PCR, then a second-round multiplex PCR followed. TCRdb ran MiXCR on the multiplex PCR reads and lists one entry per CDR3 protein. The table records about 400,000 distinct CDR3 sequences, over 20% of them present only once. The sample consisted of peripheral blood. These receptors all come from a woman under 30 with stable Graves' hyperthyroidism.

The chain combines TRBV19 with TRBJ1-6; D unresolved. CDR1 and CDR2 from the germline V gene are LNHDA and SQIVND (reference sequence). V gave up 3 bases and J gave up 12 bases, with 9 bases separating them. The CDR3 extends over 12 amino acids. The DNA of the CDR3 is TGTGCCAGTAGTATCGTTGTAGGACCCCTCCACTTT. It codes for CASSIVVGPLHF.

This clonotype appeared many times. The chain joins TRBV28 to TRBJ1-2; D call uncertain. The CDR3 totals 12 residues. Looked up from germline, CDR1 is MDHEN and CDR2 is SYDVKM. V dropped 6 bases and J dropped 6 bases, with 11 bases sitting between them. The CDR3 coding sequence is TGTGCCAGCAGCCAAGGAAAGGATGGCTACACCTTC. Amino acids: CASSQGKDGYTF.

This clonotype was detected ten times or more. CDR3 amino acids: CATSDPRQETQYF. DNA for the CDR3: TGTGCCACCAGTGACCCGCGGCAAGAGACCCAGTACTTC. The chain is built from TRBV24-1 and TRBJ2-5; no definite D call. V was pared by 4 bases and J by 2 bases, with 7 bases between. Germline CDR1 and CDR2: KGHDR and SFDVKD. The CDR3 is 13 amino acids.

This clonotype was seen ten or more times. This rearrangement joins TRBV5-1 to TRBJ2-5; D uncertain. V shed 4 bases and J shed 0 bases, with 10 bases lying between them. In germline, CDR1 is SGHRS, CDR2 YFSETQ. This CDR3 spans 14 amino acids. The CDR3 spells CASSGTGNQETQYF. The CDR3 region has the DNA TGCGCCAGCAGCGGAACGGGCAACCAAGAGACCCAGTACTTC.

The chain employs TRBV2 and TRBJ1-2; tentative D call: TRBD1 (6 bases). The CDR3 spans 16 residues. V was trimmed by 4 bases and J by 0 bases, leaving 15 bases between them. From germline, CDR1 is SNHLY and CDR2 FYNNEI. CDR3 DNA sequence: TGTGCCAGCAGTGGGGGAAGACAGGACCCTAACTATGGCTACACCTTC. Amino acid sequence: CASSGGRQDPNYGYTF. Combining the CDR3 with reference TRBV2 and TRBJ1-2 gives the whole variable domain EPEVTQTPSHQVTQMGQEVILRCVPISNHLYFYWYRQILGQKVEFLVSFYNNEISEKSEIFDDQFSVERPDGSNFTLKIRSTKLEDSAMYFCASSGGRQDPNYGYTFGSGTRLTVV.

This clonotype was observed many times. The V gene is TRBV7-3, the J gene TRBJ1-5, with a tentative D call TRBD1 (6 bases). CDR3 length: 16 amino acids. V lost 5 bases and J 6 bases, leaving 20 bases between the germline ends. Germline-derived CDR1 and CDR2 are SGHTA and FQGTGA. In nucleotides, the CDR3 is TGTGCCAGCAGCCCGGGACACCCCGGTGGGGGTCAGCCCCAGCATTTT. Protein product: CASSPGHPGGGQPQHF.

The chain carries TRBV6-1 and TRBJ2-5; the D is unclear. The V end was cut by 9 bases, the J end by 3 bases, with 20 bases between. Germline lookup yields CDR1 MNHNS and CDR2 SASEGT. This CDR3 is 15 amino acids long. The CDR3 sequence is CASFTSPFKEETQYF. In nucleotides, the CDR3 is TGTGCCAGTTTTACCAGCCCTTTCAAAGAAGAGACCCAGTACTTC.

Many counts were recorded for this clonotype. The V call is TRBV20-1, the J call TRBJ2-1; TRBD2 is a possible D gene (6 bases). V lost 0 bases, J lost 7 bases, and 22 bases lay in between. Germline assignment: CDR1 DFQATT and CDR2 SNEGSKA (reference sequence). The CDR3 consists of 17 residues. The CDR3 region is CSARDLTSWVVQNEQFF. The CDR3 nucleotides read TGCAGTGCTAGAGATTTGACTAGTTGGGTCGTCCAAAATGAGCAGTTCTTC.

This clonotype was counted many times. The chain is built from TRBV29-1 and TRBJ1-2; 7 bases align to TRBD1. The CDR3 sequence is 13 residues long. Germline V gene data show CDR1 as SQVTM and CDR2 as ANQGSEA. Trimming took 1 base from V and 7 from J; bases not matched to a gene: 6. Here the CDR3 DNA reads TGCAGCGTTGAAGGACAGGGTTGGCGTGGCTACACCTTC. Its translation is CSVEGQGWRGYTF.

This clonotype occurred many times. This chain connects TRBV24-1 to TRBJ2-7, with TRBD2 matching over 12 bases. Trimming removed 5 bases from V and 4 bases from J; junction bases left unmatched: 5. Germline V gives CDR1 KGHDR, CDR2 SFDVKD. This CDR3 contains 15 residues. The CDR3 reads CATSGLAGDGYEQYF. DNA for the CDR3: TGTGCCACCAGTGGACTAGCGGGAGACGGGTACGAGCAGTACTTC.

This clonotype was observed many times. The rearrangement joins TRBV7-2 to TRBJ2-7, with TRBD2 matching 13 bases. The CDR3 loop spans 14 amino acids. V shed 7 bases, J shed 6 bases, and the junction held 6 bases outside the gene matches. The germline gives CDR1 SGHTA, CDR2 FQGNSA. The DNA of the CDR3 is TGTGCCAGCACCCGGACTAGCGGGAGTATCGAGCAGTACTTC. It codes for CASTRTSGSIEQYF.

In its sample, this clonotype was seen many times. V and J are TRBV7-2 and TRBJ2-5; D perhaps matches TRBD1 (6 bases). The CDR3 sequence is 13 residues long. V lost 5 bases, J lost 5 bases, and 12 bases lay in between. Looked up from germline, CDR1 is SGHTA and CDR2 is FQGNSA. CDR3 DNA: TGTGCCAGCAGCCCGCTTCAGGGGGAGACCCAGTACTTC. This codes for CASSPLQGETQYF.

This clonotype has just one count. This chain links TRBV7-3 with TRBJ1-1, with no clear D. The length of the CDR3 is 13 residues. Germline V gene data show CDR1 as SGHTA and CDR2 as FQGTGA. V was shortened by 5 bases and J by 13 bases, with 20 bases between the two germline ends. DNA for the CDR3: TGTGCCAGCAGCAAGGTCGCTACCCTGGGCTGTTTCTTT. Translated, it gives CASSKVATLGCFF.

To note about this clonotype: The conserved closing phenylalanine or tryptophan is absent in this CDR3, likely reflecting a read error. The chain carries TRBV10-3 and TRBJ1-2; unclear D gene. Germline CDR1 reads ENHRY; CDR2 reads SYGVKD. Trimming cost V 3 bases and J 4 bases, with 9 bases left between them. This CDR3 comprises 13 residues. The CDR3 DNA reads TGTGCCATCAGTGATCCAGGAATCTATGGCTACACCTAC. It codes for CAISDPGIYGYTY.